The sample holds a few counts of the clone carrying this TCR beta chain. Its specificity is unknown. The time point here: persistent/refractory GD, antithyroid drugs over 5 years with positive TRAb. From RNA extracted from PBMCs, the TCR library was made. The data belong to a study of regulatory T cells in long-lasting Graves disease. Study outcomes and limitations: Persistent cases favored TRBV28, TRBJ1-2 and TRBJ2-5.

The TCR beta library used iRepertoire HTBI primers with Arm-PCR amplification of CDR3. TCRdb reprocessed the multiplex PCR reads with MiXCR, giving one entry per CDR3 protein. The profile shows around 400,000 distinct CDR3 sequences, under 25% of them singletons. The CDR3 sequence is 14 residues long. V shed 4 bases and J shed 5 bases, with 12 bases lying between them. The germline gives CDR1 LNHDA, CDR2 SQIVND (reference sequence). This sequence originates from a female donor with Graves disease. The sample consisted of peripheral blood mononuclear cells (PBMCs), taken when the disease was refractory, from a patient treated with antithyroid drugs. The gene calls are TRBV19 and TRBJ2-1; no reliable D call. The CDR3 protein is CASSTQRANNEQFF. CDR3 in DNA: TGTGCCAGTAGTACTCAAAGGGCAAACAATGAGCAGTTCTTC.